Below are 3 T cell receptor beta chains sequenced from a single sample in a study of blood T cell repertoires in COVID-19 (dated by TCRdb to about 2020). Library method: the immunoSEQ multiplex PCR assay. TCRdb took over this immuneACCESS table, retaining in-frame rearrangements with V and J assigned. Such tables are incomplete; in checked studies, under half of the missing clones stem from an unresolved V gene, and the remainder is unexplained. The sample table records about 180,000 clones; roughly 86% of these occur just once. 7.5% to 10% of the sample rests with the top ten. Sequencing was done on a sample of PBMCs or T cells enriched from blood (not recorded which). The source of these receptors is a woman aged 25 to 39 who had recovered from COVID-19.

This clone was seen only once. One end of the junction does not line up with germline, which may come from a read error. V is TRBV3-1 (or the pseudogene TRBV3-2) and J is TRBJ2-3; TRBD2 matches at 7 bases. The CDR3 length is 17 residues. CDR1 is LGHDT and CDR2 is YNNKEL in the germline V gene (reference sequence). DNA of the CDR3: TGTGCCAGCAGCCAACAAACAGCGGGATCTAGCACAGATATGCAGTATTTT. Protein sequence: CASSQQTAGSSTDMQYF.

J is TRBJ1-2 and V is TRBV3-1 (or the pseudogene TRBV3-2); D is possibly TRBD1 (5 bases). In germline, CDR1 is LGHDT, CDR2 YNNKEL (reference sequence). CDR3 length equals 15 residues. V was trimmed by 7 bases and J by 4 bases, leaving 19 bases between them. The CDR3 bases are TGTGCCAGCACCAGACAAAACGCGGGGCCCTATGGCTACACCTTC. Translated, it gives CASTRQNAGPYGYTF.

V usage is TRBV28 and J usage is TRBJ2-5; perhaps TRBD2 as D (6 bases). V lost 8 bases and J lost 3, with 10 bases in between. CDR1 MDHEN and CDR2 SYDVKM come from the germline V gene. This CDR3 contains 12 residues. CDR3 sequence: CASPTRKETQYF. The CDR3 DNA follows: TGTGCCAGCCCGACTAGGAAAGAGACCCAGTACTTC.